The 22 T cell receptor beta chains presented below share a single source sample, sequenced in a study of cytomegalovirus exposure and HLA in healthy donors. The PCR made use of 60 Vbeta and 13 Jbeta primers. Profiled with immunoSEQ multiplex PCR; TCRdb holds only in-frame clones, not every one. The sample shows about 170,000 clones, 79% of them seen only once. The source material was PBMCs. The receptors shown here come from a woman between 45 and 65 years old in good health and CMV-seronegative.

The V and J genes are TRBV7-9 and TRBJ2-1; tentative D call: TRBD2 (6 bases). The V and J ends lost 1 base and 9 bases respectively, with 16 bases between them. Germline assignment: CDR1 SEHNR and CDR2 FQNEAQ (reference sequence). The CDR3 consists of 15 residues. This CDR3 reads CASSLGGGSAGEQFF. In nucleotides, the CDR3 is TGTGCCAGCAGCTTAGGTGGGGGGAGCGCTGGTGAGCAGTTCTTC.

The chain links TRBV4-3 to TRBJ1-2; D gene uncertain. Trimming pared 0 bases from V and 0 bases from J, leaving 8 bases between. Germline lookup yields CDR1 LGHNA and CDR2 YSLEER. CDR3 length: 15 residues. CDR3 sequence: CASSQDTGSNYGYTF. The CDR3 DNA sequence: TGCGCCAGCAGCCAAGATACGGGGTCTAACTATGGCTACACCTTC.

V usage is TRBV5-1 and J usage is TRBJ2-2; possible D gene TRBD2, 6 bases. Trimming pared 2 bases from V and 7 bases from J, leaving 12 bases between. Germline V gene lookup returns CDR1 SGHRS and CDR2 YFSETQ. The CDR3 sequence is 14 residues long. The CDR3 protein is CASSFRGEVGELFF. As DNA, the CDR3 is TGCGCCAGCAGCTTTCGTGGGGAGGTCGGGGAGCTGTTTTTT.

The chain links TRBV28 to TRBJ2-1; 8 nucleotides match TRBD2. This CDR3 has 15 residues. With 6 bases clipped from V and 2 bases from J, the junction kept 6 bases outside the gene matches. CDR1 and CDR2 (germline): MDHEN, SYDVKM. The CDR3 here is CASRKIGGAYNEQFF. The CDR3 DNA reads TGTGCCAGCAGAAAAATCGGGGGGGCCTACAATGAGCAGTTCTTC.

The chain is built from TRBV7-2 and TRBJ2-7; 10 bases fit TRBD1. Germline CDR1 reads SGHTA; CDR2 reads FQGNSA. V was clipped by 5 bases and J by 2 bases; unmatched bases: 6. The CDR3 sequence is 15 residues long. The CDR3 bases are TGTGCCAGCAGCCCCCGGACAGGGGGGGCCTACGAGCAGTACTTC. This sequence encodes CASSPRTGGAYEQYF.

Only a few counts were recorded for this clone. This chain uses TRBV19 with TRBJ2-7; D is ambiguous. V shed 4 bases and J shed 0 bases, with 10 bases lying between them. Per the germline V gene, CDR1 is LNHDA and CDR2 is SQIVND (reference sequence). The CDR3 covers 14 residues. The CDR3 protein is CASSTHRFSYEQYF. The CDR3 DNA follows: TGTGCCAGTAGTACCCACAGATTCTCCTACGAGCAGTACTTC.

V is TRBV25-1 and J is TRBJ2-3; unclear D gene. Per germline, CDR1 MGHDK and CDR2 SYGVNS. The CDR3 spans 15 residues. The ends were cut back, 3 bases at V and 0 bases at J, with 10 bases in the middle. CDR3 region: CASSDYVLSTDTQYF. The CDR3 bases are TGTGCCAGCAGTGACTACGTACTTAGCACAGATACGCAGTATTTT.

This clone was seen a handful of times. The chain links TRBV7-9 to TRBJ1-2, with D uncertain. Germline V lookup: CDR1 SEHNR, CDR2 FQNEAQ (reference sequence). The CDR3 contains 12 residues. V lost 4 bases and J 4 bases, leaving 7 bases between the germline ends. The CDR3, as DNA: TGTGCCAGCAGCTCGATGGCCTATGGCTACACCTTC. Amino acid sequence: CASSSMAYGYTF.

The chain carries TRBV7-2 and TRBJ2-5, with 7 bases identical to TRBD2. Germline values: CDR1 SGHTA, CDR2 FQGNSA. The CDR3 spans 16 residues. V shed 1 base, J shed 1 base, and the junction held 6 bases outside the gene matches. The CDR3 is CASSLGGGLSQETQYF. Written as DNA, the CDR3 is TGTGCCAGCAGCTTAGGGGGGGGACTGAGCCAAGAGACCCAGTACTTC. Filled out from reference TRBV7-2 and TRBJ2-5, the complete variable domain reads GAGVSQSPSNKVTEKGKDVELRCDPISGHTALYWYRQSLGQGLEFLIYFQGNSAPDKSGLPSDRFSAERTGGSVSTLTIQRTQQEDSAVYLCASSLGGGLSQETQYFGPGTRLLVL.

This sequence joins TRBV5-6 and TRBJ1-2; 8 nucleotides agree with TRBD1. V lost 6 bases to trimming and J lost 5 bases; unmatched junction nucleotides: 9. The CDR3 covers 14 residues. Looked up from germline, CDR1 is SGHDT and CDR2 is YYEEEE. CDR3 sequence (DNA): TGTGCCAGCATCGCTTACAGGGGGGAGTATGGCTACACCTTC. Translated: CASIAYRGEYGYTF.

This clone was seen only a few times. V and J are TRBV4-3 and TRBJ2-1, with 7 bases lining up with TRBD2. V was clipped by 4 bases and J by 2 bases; unmatched bases: 11. Germline-derived CDR1 and CDR2 are LGHNA and YSLEER. The CDR3 consists of 17 residues. The CDR3 is CASSLSTAGDPYNEQFF. The CDR3 bases are TGCGCCAGCAGCCTCAGTACGGCGGGAGACCCCTACAATGAGCAGTTCTTC.

A few counts support this clone. The chain has TRBV2 and TRBJ2-7; weak D call: TRBD1 (5 bases). Germline V gene lookup returns CDR1 SNHLY and CDR2 FYNNEI. The CDR3 totals 14 residues. The V end was cut by 6 bases, the J end by 0 bases, with 12 bases between. This CDR3 is CASSLDTNSYEQYF. The CDR3 nucleotides are TGTGCCAGCAGCTTGGACACGAACTCCTACGAGCAGTACTTC.

This chain connects TRBV10-3 to TRBJ1-5; D uncertain. In germline, CDR1 is ENHRY, CDR2 SYGVKD. The CDR3 contains 14 residues. Trimming removed 10 bases at V and 3 bases at J, with 16 bases between. The chain's CDR3 is CATGNRGNNQPQHF. The CDR3 coding sequence is TGTGCCACGGGAAACCGAGGGAACAATCAGCCCCAGCATTTT.

The J gene is TRBJ2-7, the V gene TRBV27; tentatively, D is TRBD1 (6 bases). There are 14 residues in the CDR3. The V gene's germline CDR1 is MNHEY and CDR2 SMNVEV (reference sequence). Trimming took 3 bases from V and 4 from J, leaving 13 bases between them. The CDR3 bases are TGTGCCAGCAGTTTGGGGAAAGGGGGATACGAGCAGTACTTC. Amino acid sequence: CASSLGKGGYEQYF.

V gene TRBV28 combines with J gene TRBJ2-3; 10 bases agree with TRBD2. CDR1 and CDR2 (germline): MDHEN, SYDVKM. This CDR3 contains 14 residues. The J segment lost 5 bases and the V segment lost 7 bases, leaving 6 bases of the junction unmatched. The CDR3 DNA follows: TGTGCCAGCACCCTAGCGGGAGTGGGAGATACGCAGTATTTT. This translates into CASTLAGVGDTQYF.

The chain uses TRBV6-6 and TRBJ2-1; TRBD2 aligns across 11 bases. Germline values: CDR1 MNHNY, CDR2 SVGAGI (reference sequence). V was clipped by 6 bases and J by 3 bases; unmatched bases: 4. This CDR3 contains 15 residues. The CDR3 loop reads CASRPTSGSYNEQFF. The CDR3 coding sequence is TGTGCCAGCAGGCCTACTAGCGGGAGCTACAATGAGCAGTTCTTC.

This clone was seen a few times. The chain uses TRBV19 and TRBJ2-6; D gene unclear. Trimming took off 11 bases at V and 0 bases at J, with 8 bases between the two ends. This CDR3 is built from 13 residues. CDR1 is LNHDA, CDR2 SQIVND, per germline (reference sequence). The DNA of the CDR3 is TGTGCCGCCAAGAGCTCTGGGGCCAACGTCCTGACTTTC. It codes for CAAKSSGANVLTF.

The chain couples TRBV30 to TRBJ2-1; D might be TRBD2 (5 bases). Trimming cost V 8 bases and J 0 bases, with 8 bases left between them. CDR3 length: 12 residues. The germline V gene has CDR1 GTSNPN and CDR2 SVGIG (reference sequence). The CDR3, as DNA: TGTGCCGGAACTAGCTCCTACAATGAGCAGTTCTTC. Its protein product is CAGTSSYNEQFF.

This clone has more than one count but fewer than ten. The chain links TRBV30 to TRBJ2-1; D might be TRBD1 (7 bases). V lost 5 bases to trimming and J lost 0 bases, with 20 bases between them. Germline V gene data show CDR1 as GTSNPN and CDR2 as SVGIG (reference sequence). This CDR3 spans 17 amino acids. Here the CDR3 DNA reads TGTGCCTGGGGGGGACAGACTCGGGGGAGCTCCTACAATGAGCAGTTCTTC. This codes for CAWGGQTRGSSYNEQFF.

Regarding this clone: The germline gene is not matched at one end of the junction; a read error may be the cause. The chain uses TRBV7-9 and TRBJ1-2; the D is unclear. The CDR3 consists of 14 residues. Germline V gene data show CDR1 as SEHNR and CDR2 as FQNEAQ (reference sequence). The DNA for the CDR3 is TGTTCCAGCAGCCCTGAGGTTCGAAGCGAAAGCTACACCTTC. Translation gives CSSSPEVRSESYTF.

This clone occurred a few times. V usage is TRBV27 and J usage is TRBJ2-7, with a weak D call TRBD1 (7 bases). Between the trimmed V and J ends, which lost 6 bases and 7 bases, there was a span of 16 bases. This CDR3 spans 13 amino acids. Germline V gives CDR1 MNHEY, CDR2 SMNVEV (reference sequence). The CDR3 loop reads CASRPRGVGEQYF. CDR3 nucleotides: TGTGCCAGCAGACCCAGGGGGGTTGGGGAGCAGTACTTC.

This clone was recorded once. This chain connects TRBV11-1 to TRBJ2-1; a weak D match, TRBD1 (5 bases). Trimming took 1 base from V and 3 from J, leaving 7 bases between them. Germline V gene lookup returns CDR1 SGHAT and CDR2 FQDESV (reference sequence). This CDR3 is built from 14 residues. CDR3 coding DNA: TGTGCCAGCAGCTTAGGGGGCAGCTACAATGAGCAGTTCTTC. This gives the protein CASSLGGSYNEQFF.